This paragraph reports one T cell receptor (beta chain). A read error may account for a junction end that differs from germline. Primed by a sample-barcoded 5' primer and a J-beta primer mix, a second PCR proceeded for roughly 7 to 12 cycles. TCRdb independently ran MiXCR on the 5' RACE reads; one entry per CDR3 protein. The data hold roughly 700,000 distinct CDR3 sequences, with 20% to 30% observed a single time. CDR1 and CDR2 from the germline V gene are SGHRS and YFSETQ. The CDR3 has 14 residues. The sample belongs to a study of blood T cells in healthy people across ages. This sample was shared with a second study, whose subject was T cells of mothers and their children.

The clonotype was recovered from a boy aged 5-17 years in good health. Material: blood. This chain connects TRBV5-1 to TRBJ1-3, with D perhaps matching TRBD1 (5 bases). The CDR3 region has the DNA TGCGCCAGCAGCTTGGGGACACTTGGAAACGCCATATATTTT. It specifies CASSLGTLGNAIYF.